What follows is one TCR beta chain and its context. Its cognate antigen is unknown. The data derive from a study of STAT5B mutations in CD4+ large granular lymphocyte leukemia. The V gene end was trimmed by 4 bases and the J gene end by 4 bases; junction bases not matched to a gene: 8. Germline-derived CDR1 and CDR2 are SGHRS and YFSETQ. The CDR3 totals 15 residues. Per the authors' pipeline: Lowest detectable productive clonotype frequency was 2.59 x 10-5. The method was immunoSEQ multiplex PCR; TCRdb's version includes in-frame clones alone and lacks a portion of them. V and J calls and clone size come straight from that table; D and trimming were deduced from the DNA. The table has 30,000 to 40,000 clones, approximately 85% seen once; the top ten hold more than 0.9%. Study-level results: Compared with healthy controls (2/35), patient top clones favored TRBV06 (8/27). No patients shared main leukemic clonotypes, though roughly 23% appeared at low frequency elsewhere.

The chain links TRBV5-1 to TRBJ2-5; TRBD1 matches at 9 bases. The sequencing input was CD4+ T cells from blood buffy coats. The sequence derives from a human donor in good health. In nucleotides, the CDR3 is TGCGCCAGCAGCCCCCTCGGACAGGGGTCAGAGACCCAGTACTTC. Its translation is CASSPLGQGSETQYF.